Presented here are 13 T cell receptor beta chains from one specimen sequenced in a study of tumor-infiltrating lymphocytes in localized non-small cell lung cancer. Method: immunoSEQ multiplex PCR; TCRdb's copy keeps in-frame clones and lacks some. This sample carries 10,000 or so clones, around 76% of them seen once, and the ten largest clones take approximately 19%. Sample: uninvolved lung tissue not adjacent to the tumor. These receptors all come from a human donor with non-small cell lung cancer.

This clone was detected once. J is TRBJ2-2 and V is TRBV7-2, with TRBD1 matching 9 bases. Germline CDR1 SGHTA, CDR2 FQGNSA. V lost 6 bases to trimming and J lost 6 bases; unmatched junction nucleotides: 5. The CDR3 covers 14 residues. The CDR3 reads CASRLTGGPGELFF. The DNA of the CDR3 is TGTGCCAGCAGGTTGACAGGGGGACCCGGGGAGCTGTTTTTT.

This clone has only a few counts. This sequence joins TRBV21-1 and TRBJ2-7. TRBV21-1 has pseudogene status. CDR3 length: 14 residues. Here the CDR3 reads CASSKKTFTYEQYF. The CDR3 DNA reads TGTGCCAGCAGCAAAAAGACCTTCACCTACGAGCAGTACTTC.

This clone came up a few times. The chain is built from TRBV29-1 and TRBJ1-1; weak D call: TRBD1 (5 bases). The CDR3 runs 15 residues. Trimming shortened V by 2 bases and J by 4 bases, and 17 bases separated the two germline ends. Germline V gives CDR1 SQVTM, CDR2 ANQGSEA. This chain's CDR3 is CSVEPRGSSSTEAFF. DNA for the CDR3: TGCAGCGTTGAACCCCGGGGCAGTTCGAGCACTGAAGCTTTCTTT.

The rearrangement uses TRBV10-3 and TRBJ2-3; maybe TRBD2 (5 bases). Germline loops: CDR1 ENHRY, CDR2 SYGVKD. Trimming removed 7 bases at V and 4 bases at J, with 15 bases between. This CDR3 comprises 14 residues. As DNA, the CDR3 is TGTGCCATCACGCCGGGGAGTCCGGCAGATACGCAGTATTTT. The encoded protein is CAITPGSPADTQYF.

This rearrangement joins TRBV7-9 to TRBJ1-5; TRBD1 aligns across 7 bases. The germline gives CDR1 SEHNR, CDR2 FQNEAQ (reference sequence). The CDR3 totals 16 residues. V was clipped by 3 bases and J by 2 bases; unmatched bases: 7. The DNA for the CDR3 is TGTGCCAGCAGCTTGTCGACAGGGCTCGGCAATCAGCCCCAGCATTTT. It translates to CASSLSTGLGNQPQHF.

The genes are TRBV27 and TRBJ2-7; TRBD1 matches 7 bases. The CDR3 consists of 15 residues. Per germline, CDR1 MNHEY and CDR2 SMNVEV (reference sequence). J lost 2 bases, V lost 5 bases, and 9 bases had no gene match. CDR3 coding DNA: TGTGCCAGCAGTCCATCCGGGACAGCTCCCTACGAGCAGTACTTC. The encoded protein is CASSPSGTAPYEQYF.

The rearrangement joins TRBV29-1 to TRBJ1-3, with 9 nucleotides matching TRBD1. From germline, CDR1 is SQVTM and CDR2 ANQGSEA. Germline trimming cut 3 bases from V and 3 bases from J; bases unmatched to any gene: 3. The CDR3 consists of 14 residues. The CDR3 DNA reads TGCAGCGTTGAGGGACAGGGAGTTGGAAACACCATATATTTT. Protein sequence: CSVEGQGVGNTIYF.

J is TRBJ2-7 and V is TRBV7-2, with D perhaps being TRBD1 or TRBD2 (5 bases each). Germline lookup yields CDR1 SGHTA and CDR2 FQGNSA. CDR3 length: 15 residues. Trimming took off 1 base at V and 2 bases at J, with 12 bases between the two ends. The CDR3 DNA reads TGTGCCAGCAGCTTAGACTGGGACGCCCCCTACGAGCAGTACTTC. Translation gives CASSLDWDAPYEQYF.

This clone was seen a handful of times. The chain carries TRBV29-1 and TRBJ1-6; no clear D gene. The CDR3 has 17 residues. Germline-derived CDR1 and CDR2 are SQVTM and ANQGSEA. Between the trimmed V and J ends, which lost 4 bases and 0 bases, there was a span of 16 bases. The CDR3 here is CSVAARPQSSYNSPLHF. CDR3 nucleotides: TGCAGCGTTGCGGCGCGGCCCCAGAGCTCCTATAATTCACCCCTCCACTTT.

DNA of the CDR3: TGCGCCAGCAGCTTAGGACAGGGGGCCGGTGGCTACACCTTC. Amino acids: CASSLGQGAGGYTF. This chain uses TRBV5-1 with TRBJ1-2; TRBD1 matches 11 bases. Germline V gene data show CDR1 as SGHRS and CDR2 as YFSETQ. CDR3 size: 14 residues. The ends lost 2 bases at V and 7 bases at J; junction bases unmatched: 4.

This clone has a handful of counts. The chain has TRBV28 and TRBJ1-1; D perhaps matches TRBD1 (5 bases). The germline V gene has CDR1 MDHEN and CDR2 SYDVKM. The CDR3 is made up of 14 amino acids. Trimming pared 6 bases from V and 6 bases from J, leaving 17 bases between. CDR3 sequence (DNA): TGTGCCAGCAGCCCTCCTCAGGTGGGACCTGAAGCTTTCTTT. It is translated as CASSPPQVGPEAFF.

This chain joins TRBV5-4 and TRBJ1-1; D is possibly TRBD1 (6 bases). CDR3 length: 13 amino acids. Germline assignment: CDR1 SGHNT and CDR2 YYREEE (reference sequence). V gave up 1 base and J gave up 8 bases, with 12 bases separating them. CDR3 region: CASSLILTGEAFF. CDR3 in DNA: TGTGCCAGCAGCTTGATACTAACAGGGGAAGCTTTCTTT.

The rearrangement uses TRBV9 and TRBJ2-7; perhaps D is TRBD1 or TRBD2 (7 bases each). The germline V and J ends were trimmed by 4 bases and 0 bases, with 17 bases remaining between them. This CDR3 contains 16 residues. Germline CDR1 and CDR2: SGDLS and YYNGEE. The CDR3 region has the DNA TGTGCCAGCAGCCCCTCAGGGGGGGCCCTCTCCTACGAGCAGTACTTC. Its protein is CASSPSGGALSYEQYF.